These T cell receptor beta chains were read from a single sample in a study of blood T cell repertoires in COVID-19. Here immunoSEQ multiplex PCR was the method, and the copy in TCRdb shows in-frame clones only, minus some. This table has fewer than 350,000 clones, around 90% appearing once. The specimen was PBMCs or T cells enriched from blood (not recorded which). Receptors were obtained from a man aged 55 to 70 who had recovered from COVID-19. CDR3s include the opening cysteine and the closing phenylalanine or tryptophan. The D gene is left open where the match is weak.

V	D	J	DNA	CDR3
TRBV12-5	TRBD2	TRBJ2-3	TGTGCTAGTGGAACCTTAGCGGGAGTGGGCACAGATACGCAGTATTTT	CASGTLAGVGTDTQYF
TRBV3-1/TRBV3-2	.	TRBJ1-4	TGTGCCAGCAGCCAAGAAGGTGGGGGGAGAAAACTGTTTTTT	CASSQEGGGRKLFF
TRBV28	TRBD2	TRBJ2-1	TGTGCCAGCAGTTTCCCCTATCGGACTAGCGGGAGGGCCAATGAGCAGTTCTTC	CASSFPYRTSGRANEQFF
TRBV30	TRBD1	TRBJ1-5	TGTGCCTGGAGTGGACAGGGGGCCGGTCAGCCCCAGCATTTT	CAWSGQGAGQPQHF
TRBV19	TRBD1	TRBJ1-3	TGTGCCAGTAGTGGGGGACAGGAAAAAATACGCTATGGAAACACCATATATTTT	CASSGGQEKIRYGNTIYF
TRBV11-2	.	TRBJ1-2	TGTGCCAGCAGCCGAGCCCGCGCTGGCTACACCTTC	CASSRARAGYTF
TRBV11-2	.	TRBJ1-3	TGTGCCAGCAGCCTCACAGGGACTGGAAACACCATATATTTT	CASSLTGTGNTIYF
TRBV18	TRBD2	TRBJ2-7	TGTGCCAGCTCACTCAGCGGGGGCCACCTCTACGAGCAGTACTTC	CASSLSGGHLYEQYF
TRBV7-6	.	TRBJ2-3	TGTGCCAGCAGCTTAGAAGCGGGCGTCACAGATACGCAGTATTTT	CASSLEAGVTDTQYF
TRBV18	.	TRBJ1-6	TGTGCCAACTCACCATTCGAGGTGCGCGAGAATTCACCCCTCCACTTT	CANSPFEVRENSPLHF
TRBV4-2	TRBD2	TRBJ2-7	TGTGCCAGCAGCCAAGAAGGGACTAGCGGGAGTTACGAGCAGTACTTC	CASSQEGTSGSYEQYF